Listed here are 16 T cell receptor beta chains from one sample, sequenced in a study of T cells in Graves' hyperthyroidism and ophthalmopathy. Amplification targeted TCR beta CDR3 regions from RNA transcripts. Researchers ran a first-round RT-PCR on the TCR CDR3 using the HTBI primer set. From the multiplex PCR reads, TCRdb called clonotypes with MiXCR, one entry per CDR3 protein. The profile shows approximately 380,000 distinct CDR3 sequences, about 18% of them singletons. The material sequenced was blood. The origin of the receptors is a woman under 30 with Graves' hyperthyroidism.

The J gene is TRBJ1-1, the V gene TRBV18; D is unclear. Germline CDR1 reads KGHSH; CDR2 reads LQKENI. This CDR3 has 15 amino acids. V was trimmed by 0 bases and J by 0 bases, leaving 8 bases between them. As DNA, the CDR3 is TGTGCCAGCTCACCACCTCGGCAGATGAACACTGAAGCTTTCTTT. This translates into CASSPPRQMNTEAFF.

This clonotype was recorded many times. The chain carries TRBV27 and TRBJ2-7; 10 bases are a match to TRBD1. Germline trimming cut 3 bases from V and 4 bases from J; bases unmatched to any gene: 3. Looked up from germline, CDR1 is MNHEY and CDR2 is SMNVEV (reference sequence). This CDR3 spans 14 amino acids. The CDR3 loop is CASSFEDRGYEQYF. As DNA, the CDR3 is TGTGCCAGCAGTTTTGAGGACAGGGGGTACGAGCAGTACTTC.

This clonotype showed up many times. The chain joins TRBV20-1 to TRBJ2-5, with D unresolved. Trimming shortened V by 3 bases and J by 5 bases, and 7 bases separated the two germline ends. There are 11 residues in the CDR3. Germline CDR1 reads DFQATT; CDR2 reads SNEGSKA (reference sequence). DNA of the CDR3: TGCAGTGCTAGCCCCCGGGAGACCCAGTACTTC. Translating gives CSASPRETQYF.

There are many counts of this clonotype. The chain has TRBV6-5 and TRBJ1-1; D is ambiguous. CDR3 length: 12 amino acids. In germline, CDR1 is MNHEY, CDR2 SVGAGI. V was clipped by 8 bases and J by 8 bases, with 15 bases between them. CDR3: CASHLGGTEAFF. The CDR3 DNA follows: TGTGCCAGCCACTTAGGCGGAACAGAAGCTTTCTTT.

This clonotype has a count of ten or more. This rearrangement joins TRBV6-1 to TRBJ2-4; perhaps D is TRBD1 or TRBD2 (5 bases each). The V end lost 0 bases, the J end lost 10 bases, and 19 bases lay between the germline ends. Germline CDR1 MNHNS, CDR2 SASEGT. CDR3 length: 16 residues. The CDR3 sequence: CASSEAAGTSGLIQYF. CDR3 coding DNA: TGTGCCAGCAGTGAAGCGGCAGGGACCAGCGGTTTGATTCAGTACTTC.

There are many counts of this clonotype. The genes are TRBV6-1 and TRBJ1-2, with D hard to call. Germline CDR1 MNHNS, CDR2 SASEGT. The length of the CDR3 is 13 residues. Deletions cut 8 bases from V and 3 bases from J, with 13 bases between. The CDR3 region is CASGEERHYGYTF. For the CDR3, the DNA is TGTGCCAGCGGGGAGGAGCGACACTATGGCTACACCTTC.

The gene calls are TRBV12-3 or TRBV12-4 and TRBJ2-5; a weak D match, TRBD2 (5 bases). The CDR3 length is 14 residues. The V gene lost 8 bases and the J gene lost 0 bases, with 13 bases spanning the gap. CDR3 coding DNA: TGTGCCAGCCGCTTCGGGGAGTACCAAGAGACCCAGTACTTC. It encodes CASRFGEYQETQYF.

At least ten counts were recorded for this clonotype. The J gene is TRBJ1-2, the V gene TRBV3-1; tentative D call: TRBD1 (5 bases). From germline, CDR1 is LGHDT and CDR2 YNNKEL (reference sequence). The germline V and J ends were trimmed by 4 bases and 2 bases, with 14 bases remaining between them. CDR3 length: 15 residues. CDR3 bases: TGTGCCAGCAGCCCCTGGGGACGGCAGAACTATGGCTACACCTTC. Protein sequence: CASSPWGRQNYGYTF. Variable domain in full (rest from reference TRBV3-1 and TRBJ1-2): DTAVSQTPKYLVTQMGNDKSIKCEQNLGHDTMYWYKQDSKKFLKIMFSYNNKELIINETVPNRFSPKSPDKAHLNLHINSLELGDSAVYFCASSPWGRQNYGYTFGSGTRLTVV.

V usage is TRBV18 and J usage is TRBJ1-6, with D possibly TRBD1 on 5 matching bases. This CDR3 comprises 14 residues. V lost 3 bases and J lost 6, with 9 bases in between. Germline CDR1 reads KGHSH; CDR2 reads LQKENI. In nucleotides, the CDR3 is TGTGCCAGCTCACCGTCACAGGTTAATTCACCCCTCCACTTT. Residues: CASSPSQVNSPLHF.

The sample holds many counts of this clonotype. The chain is built from TRBV6-1 and TRBJ2-7, with 7 nucleotides matching TRBD1. Per the germline V gene, CDR1 is MNHNS and CDR2 is SASEGT. This CDR3 spans 14 amino acids. V lost 11 bases to trimming and J lost 1 base; unmatched junction nucleotides: 11. This CDR3 is CACTSGDRSYEQYF. DNA for the CDR3: TGTGCCTGCACCAGTGGGGACAGATCCTACGAGCAGTACTTC.

This CDR3 is CASRDNRGDTEAFF. CDR3 nucleotide sequence: TGTGCCAGCAGAGATAACAGGGGTGACACTGAAGCTTTCTTT. This chain joins TRBV7-9 and TRBJ1-1; TRBD1 aligns across 7 bases. Trimming removed 6 bases from V and 3 bases from J; junction bases left unmatched: 7. CDR3 size: 14 residues. Germline V lookup: CDR1 SEHNR, CDR2 FQNEAQ (reference sequence).

This clonotype was observed a handful of times. The chain has TRBV11-2 and TRBJ2-3, with D perhaps matching TRBD2 (5 bases). The ends were cut back, 1 base at V and 4 bases at J, with 12 bases in the middle. The CDR3 contains 15 residues. Looked up from germline, CDR1 is SGHAT and CDR2 is FQNNGV. The CDR3 loop is CASSLGDRDSDTQYF. CDR3 DNA: TGTGCCAGCAGCTTAGGGGATCGGGATTCAGATACGCAGTATTTT.

Ten or more counts support this clonotype. This chain joins TRBV10-3 and TRBJ1-2; 7 nucleotides agree with TRBD1. Losses at the gene ends were 8 bases for V and 6 bases for J; bases not matched to a gene: 6. The CDR3 length is 12 residues. CDR1 and CDR2 (germline): ENHRY, SYGVKD. In DNA, the CDR3 is TGTGCCATCCAAGACAGGGATCATGGCTACACCTTC. Amino acid sequence: CAIQDRDHGYTF.

At least ten counts were recorded for this clonotype. CDR3 nucleotide sequence: TGTGCCAGCAGCTCGAACGAGGGGATAGGAGAGAGCTATGGCTACACCTTC. Its protein product is CASSSNEGIGESYGYTF. This chain connects TRBV7-3 to TRBJ1-2; maybe TRBD1 (5 bases). CDR1 and CDR2 from the germline V gene are SGHTA and FQGTGA. V lost 4 bases to trimming and J lost 4 bases, with 22 bases between them. CDR3 size: 17 residues.

V gene TRBV6-2 or TRBV6-3 combines with J gene TRBJ2-5; D assignment may be TRBD1 or TRBD2 (5 bases each). The CDR3 is 14 residues long. V lost 2 bases and J lost 10, with 17 bases in between. The germline CDR1 and CDR2 sequences are MNHEY and SVGEGT. The CDR3 reads CASSYGRDVGGQYF. The CDR3 DNA is TGTGCCAGCAGTTACGGCAGGGACGTTGGCGGCCAGTACTTC.

V gene TRBV12-3 or TRBV12-4 combines with J gene TRBJ2-1, with 8 bases matching TRBD1. V lost 2 bases and J lost 8; bases outside the gene matches: 8. The CDR3 is made up of 15 amino acids. This CDR3 is CASSLFSGQGYEQFF. The CDR3 region has the DNA TGTGCCAGCAGTTTATTTTCTGGACAGGGCTATGAGCAGTTCTTC.